Shown below are 13 T cell receptor beta chains from a single sample sequenced in a study of blood T cell repertoires in COVID-19. Produced via immunoSEQ multiplex PCR; TCRdb's table is partial and in-frame only. The table has about 230,000 clones, about 80% seen once. The sequenced sample consisted of peripheral blood. Receptor source: a woman between 45 and 65 years old with acute or convalescent COVID-19.

The chain recombines TRBV7-9 with TRBJ1-3; D possibly corresponds to TRBD1 (6 bases). Germline-derived CDR1 and CDR2 are SEHNR and FQNEAQ (reference sequence). The CDR3 is 14 amino acids. V was trimmed by 0 bases and J by 4 bases, leaving 7 bases between them. The CDR3 here is CASSLAGTGNTIYF. CDR3 in DNA: TGTGCCAGCAGCTTAGCTGGGACAGGAAACACCATATATTTT.

The chain has TRBV6-2 or TRBV6-3 and TRBJ2-1, with D perhaps matching TRBD2 (6 bases). The CDR3 extends over 13 amino acids. Germline V gene data show CDR1 as MNHEY and CDR2 as SVGEGT. Trimming took 6 bases from V and 5 from J, leaving 11 bases between them. CDR3 sequence: CASSLRLDNEQFF. As DNA, the CDR3 is TGTGCCAGCAGCCTTCGACTAGACAATGAGCAGTTCTTC.

This clone has a handful of counts. This sequence joins TRBV27 and TRBJ1-5; 11 positions match TRBD1. Germline loops: CDR1 MNHEY, CDR2 SMNVEV (reference sequence). With V trimmed by 9 bases and J by 7 bases, 2 bases remained unmatched. The CDR3 is 12 residues long. CDR3 sequence: CASGTGGQPQHF. The DNA of the CDR3 is TGTGCCAGTGGGACAGGGGGGCAGCCCCAGCATTTT.

The chain joins TRBV27 to TRBJ2-7, with D possibly matching TRBD1 (6 bases). The ends were cut back, 6 bases at V and 2 bases at J, with 17 bases in the middle. The CDR3 is made up of 15 amino acids. The germline V gene encodes CDR1 MNHEY and CDR2 SMNVEV (reference sequence). CDR3 sequence (DNA): TGTGCCAGCAGGGGGGCGGCAGTTCCGACCTACGAGCAGTACTTC. This encodes CASRGAAVPTYEQYF.

The chain combines TRBV5-4 with TRBJ1-6, with D unclear. The CDR3 totals 15 residues. Per germline, CDR1 SGHNT and CDR2 YYREEE (reference sequence). Trimming left V 0 bases short and J 0 bases short, with 4 bases between. The CDR3 protein is CASSLGSSYNSPLHF. The CDR3 DNA is TGTGCCAGCAGCTTGGGGAGCTCCTATAATTCACCCCTCCACTTT.

The chain has TRBV7-8 and TRBJ2-2, with D perhaps TRBD2 (5 bases). The length of the CDR3 is 13 residues. Germline V gives CDR1 SGHVS, CDR2 FQNEAQ. V was cut by 5 bases and J by 7 bases, with 11 bases left in between. The CDR3 coding sequence is TGTGCCAGCAGCCGAGGTCGGGGCGGGGAGCTGTTTTTT. It specifies CASSRGRGGELFF. The whole variable domain, remainder taken from reference TRBV7-8 and TRBJ2-2, is GAGVSQSPRYKVAKRGQDVALRCDPISGHVSLFWYQQALGQGPEFLTYFQNEAQLDKSGLPSDRFFAERPEGSVSTLKIQRTQQEDSAVYLCASSRGRGGELFFGEGSRLTVL.

The chain combines TRBV5-4 with TRBJ1-2; 9 bases are shared with TRBD1. Germline CDR1 SGHNT, CDR2 YYREEE (reference sequence). V lost 4 bases, J lost 8 bases, and 6 bases stayed unmatched. There are 13 residues in the CDR3. The CDR3 DNA sequence: TGTGCCAGCAGCCCCGGGACAGGGAGAGGCTACACCTTC. It is translated as CASSPGTGRGYTF.

The rearrangement uses TRBV10-3 and TRBJ1-1, with D uncertain. Between the trimmed V and J ends, which lost 1 base and 0 bases, there was a span of 9 bases. Germline V gene data show CDR1 as ENHRY and CDR2 as SYGVKD. CDR3 size: 15 residues. CDR3 bases: TGTGCCATCAGTGAGTTATATCGGGTGAACACTGAAGCTTTCTTT. This sequence encodes CAISELYRVNTEAFF.

The chain joins TRBV28 to TRBJ2-7; 8 nucleotides agree with TRBD2. V lost 7 bases, J lost 6 bases, and 14 bases stayed unmatched. CDR3 length equals 15 residues. The germline gives CDR1 MDHEN, CDR2 SYDVKM. CDR3 sequence: CASTPPRGLVGEQYF. As DNA, the CDR3 is TGTGCCAGCACCCCACCGCGGGGACTAGTGGGCGAGCAGTACTTC.

The V and J genes are TRBV28 and TRBJ2-1, with 10 bases that match TRBD2. Germline V gene sequence: CDR1 MDHEN, CDR2 SYDVKM. V gave up 6 bases and J gave up 2 bases; unmatched junction bases: 7. The CDR3 is 16 amino acids. The CDR3 spells CASRSLAGGPYNEQFF. DNA of the CDR3: TGTGCCAGCAGATCCTTAGCGGGGGGCCCCTACAATGAGCAGTTCTTC.

The chain links TRBV30 to TRBJ2-1, with 7 bases aligning to TRBD2. After removal of 2 bases from V and 0 bases from J, the junction contained 4 bases not matched to a gene. Germline CDR1 and CDR2: GTSNPN and SVGIG (reference sequence). This CDR3 has 15 residues. CDR3: CAWSLGGSSYNEQFF. The CDR3 DNA sequence: TGTGCCTGGAGTCTGGGCGGGAGCTCCTACAATGAGCAGTTCTTC.

The genes are TRBV11-2 and TRBJ1-1, with D possibly matching TRBD1 (6 bases). This CDR3 is built from 14 residues. Germline V gives CDR1 SGHAT, CDR2 FQNNGV. Trimming took 5 bases from V and 7 from J, leaving 17 bases between them. CDR3 amino acids: CASSRITGSGEAFF. The CDR3, as DNA: TGTGCCAGCAGCAGAATTACAGGGAGCGGTGAAGCTTTCTTT.

This clone was counted once. One end of the junction is discordant with germline, which a read error may explain. The chain employs TRBV30 and TRBJ1-2; D uncertain. This CDR3 spans 10 amino acids. CDR1 and CDR2 (germline): GTSNPN, SVGIG (reference sequence). CDR3 nucleotide sequence: TGTGCCTGGAGATCAGCGGCTACAGACTTC. This sequence encodes CAWRSAATDF.